This T cell receptor (beta chain) was identified in a study of shared clonotypes between healthy human individuals. TCRdb keeps only in-frame clones here, not all; method: immunoSEQ multiplex PCR. The repertoire holds about 560,000 clones, with around 78% as singletons. This CDR3 has 15 amino acids. V was pared by 4 bases and J by 6 bases, with 6 bases of the junction left unmatched. In germline, CDR1 is SGHNT, CDR2 YENEEA. The TCR sequence derives from a woman between 40 and 55 years old in good health. Some clones in this sample may be carry-over from other donors' samples. The source material was PBMCs. The chain joins TRBV11-3 to TRBJ2-1; TRBD2 agrees at 10 bases. Here the CDR3 DNA reads TGTGCCAGCAGCTCGCTAGCGGGAGTGGGCAATGAGCAGTTCTTC. Encoded protein: CASSSLAGVGNEQFF.